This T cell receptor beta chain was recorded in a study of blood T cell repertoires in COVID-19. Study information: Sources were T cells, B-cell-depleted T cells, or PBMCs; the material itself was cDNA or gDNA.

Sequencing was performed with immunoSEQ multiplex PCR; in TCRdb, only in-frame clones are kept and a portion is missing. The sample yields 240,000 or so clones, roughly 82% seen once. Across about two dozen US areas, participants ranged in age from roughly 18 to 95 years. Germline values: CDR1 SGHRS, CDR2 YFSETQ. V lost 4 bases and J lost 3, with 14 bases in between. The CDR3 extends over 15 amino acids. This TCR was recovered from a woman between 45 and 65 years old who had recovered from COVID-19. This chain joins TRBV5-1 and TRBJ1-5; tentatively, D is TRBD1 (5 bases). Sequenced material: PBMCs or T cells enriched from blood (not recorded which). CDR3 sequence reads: CASSQTGGINQPQHF. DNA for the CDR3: TGCGCCAGCAGCCAGACGGGGGGTATCAATCAGCCCCAGCATTTT.